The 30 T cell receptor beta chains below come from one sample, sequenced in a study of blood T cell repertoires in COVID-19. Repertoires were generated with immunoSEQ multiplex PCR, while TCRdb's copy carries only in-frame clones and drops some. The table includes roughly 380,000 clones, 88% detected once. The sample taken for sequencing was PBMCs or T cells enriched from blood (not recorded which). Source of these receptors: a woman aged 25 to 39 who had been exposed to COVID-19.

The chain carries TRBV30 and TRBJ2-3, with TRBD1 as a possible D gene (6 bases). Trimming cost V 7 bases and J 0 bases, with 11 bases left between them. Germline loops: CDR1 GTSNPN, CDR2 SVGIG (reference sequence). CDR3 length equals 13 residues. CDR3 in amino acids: CASTRGSTDTQYF. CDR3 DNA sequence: TGTGCCTCCACGAGGGGGAGCACAGATACGCAGTATTTT. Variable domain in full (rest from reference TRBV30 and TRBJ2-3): SQTIHQWPATLVQPVGSPLSLECTVEGTSNPNLYWYRQAAGRGLQLLFYSVGIGQISSEVPQNLSASRPQDRQFILSSKKLLLSDSGFYLCASTRGSTDTQYFGPGTRLTVL.

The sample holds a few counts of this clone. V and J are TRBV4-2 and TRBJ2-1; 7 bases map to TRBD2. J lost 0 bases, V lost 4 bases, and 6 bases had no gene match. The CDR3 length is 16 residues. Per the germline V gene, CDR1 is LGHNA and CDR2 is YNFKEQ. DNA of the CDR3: TGTGCCAGCAGCCCCATAGCGGGTAGCTCCTACAATGAGCAGTTCTTC. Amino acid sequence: CASSPIAGSSYNEQFF.

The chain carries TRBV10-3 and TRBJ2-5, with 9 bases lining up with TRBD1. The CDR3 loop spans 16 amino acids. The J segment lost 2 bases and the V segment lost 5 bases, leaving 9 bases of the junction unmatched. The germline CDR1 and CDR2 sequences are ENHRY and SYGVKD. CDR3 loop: CAISYAGTGHQETQYF. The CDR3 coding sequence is TGTGCCATCAGTTACGCCGGGACAGGGCATCAAGAGACCCAGTACTTC.

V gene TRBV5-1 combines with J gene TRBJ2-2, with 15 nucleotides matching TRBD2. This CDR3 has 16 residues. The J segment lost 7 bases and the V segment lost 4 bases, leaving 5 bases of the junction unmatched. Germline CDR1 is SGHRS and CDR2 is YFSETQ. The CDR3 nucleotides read TGCGCCAGCAGCAGCGGGACTAGCGGGAGGTTCGGGGAGCTGTTTTTT. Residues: CASSSGTSGRFGELFF.

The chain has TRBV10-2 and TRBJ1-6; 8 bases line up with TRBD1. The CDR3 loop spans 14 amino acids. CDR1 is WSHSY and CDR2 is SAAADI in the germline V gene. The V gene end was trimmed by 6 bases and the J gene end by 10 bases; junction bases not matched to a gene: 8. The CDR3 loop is CASSEQGGGSPLHF. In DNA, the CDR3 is TGCGCCAGCAGCGAACAGGGGGGTGGGTCACCCCTCCACTTT.

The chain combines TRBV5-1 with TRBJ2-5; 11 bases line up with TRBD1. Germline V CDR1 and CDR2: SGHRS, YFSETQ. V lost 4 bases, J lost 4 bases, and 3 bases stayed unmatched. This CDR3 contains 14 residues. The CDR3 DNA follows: TGCGCCAGCAGCAGCGGACAGGGGGCAGAGACCCAGTACTTC. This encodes CASSSGQGAETQYF.

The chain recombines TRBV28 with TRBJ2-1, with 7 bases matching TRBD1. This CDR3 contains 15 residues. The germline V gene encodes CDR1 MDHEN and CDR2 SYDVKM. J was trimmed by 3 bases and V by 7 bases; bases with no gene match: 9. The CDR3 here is CASTLIRTGYNEQFF. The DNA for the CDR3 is TGTGCCAGCACCCTGATCCGGACAGGCTACAATGAGCAGTTCTTC.

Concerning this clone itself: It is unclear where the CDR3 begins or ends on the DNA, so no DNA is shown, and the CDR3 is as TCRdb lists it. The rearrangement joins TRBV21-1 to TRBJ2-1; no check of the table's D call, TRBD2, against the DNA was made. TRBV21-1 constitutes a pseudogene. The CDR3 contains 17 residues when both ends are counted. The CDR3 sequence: CASSPPVASGSYNEQFF.

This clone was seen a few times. The CDR3 DNA reads TGTGCCAGCAGCCCAGGGACAGGGAACACCGGGGAGCTGTTTTTT. It encodes CASSPGTGNTGELFF. The chain employs TRBV11-2 and TRBJ2-2; 8 nucleotides align to TRBD1. The CDR3 totals 15 residues. Germline assignment: CDR1 SGHAT and CDR2 FQNNGV. The V segment lost 5 bases and the J segment 1 base; nucleotides outside the gene matches: 3.

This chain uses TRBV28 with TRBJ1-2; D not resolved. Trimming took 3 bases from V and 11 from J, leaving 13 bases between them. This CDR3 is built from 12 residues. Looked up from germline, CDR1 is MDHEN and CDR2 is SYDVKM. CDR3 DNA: TGTGCCAGCAGTTTGGCGGGGTCGGTATACACCTTC. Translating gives CASSLAGSVYTF.

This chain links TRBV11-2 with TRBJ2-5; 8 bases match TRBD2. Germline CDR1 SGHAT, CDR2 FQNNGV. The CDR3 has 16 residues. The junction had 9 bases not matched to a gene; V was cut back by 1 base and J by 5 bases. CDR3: CASSLGLAGGLETQYF. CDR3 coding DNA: TGTGCCAGCAGCTTAGGACTGGCGGGAGGTTTGGAGACCCAGTACTTC.

The CDR3 spells CASSLARQETQYF. CDR3 in DNA: TGTGCCAGCAGCTTAGCCCGCCAAGAGACCCAGTACTTC. The V gene is TRBV7-2, the J gene TRBJ2-5; D remains ambiguous. Trimming shortened V by 0 bases and J by 1 base, and 3 bases separated the two germline ends. CDR3 length equals 13 residues. Germline V CDR1 and CDR2: SGHTA, FQGNSA. Full variable domain (outside the CDR3, taken from reference TRBV7-2 and TRBJ2-5): GAGVSQSPSNKVTEKGKDVELRCDPISGHTALYWYRQSLGQGLEFLIYFQGNSAPDKSGLPSDRFSAERTGGSVSTLTIQRTQQEDSAVYLCASSLARQETQYFGPGTRLLVL.

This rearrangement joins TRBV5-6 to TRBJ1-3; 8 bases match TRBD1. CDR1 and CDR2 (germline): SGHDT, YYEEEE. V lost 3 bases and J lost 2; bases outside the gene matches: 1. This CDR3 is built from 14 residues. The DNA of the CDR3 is TGTGCCAGCAGCTCGACAGGGGCTGGAAACACCATATATTTT. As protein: CASSSTGAGNTIYF.

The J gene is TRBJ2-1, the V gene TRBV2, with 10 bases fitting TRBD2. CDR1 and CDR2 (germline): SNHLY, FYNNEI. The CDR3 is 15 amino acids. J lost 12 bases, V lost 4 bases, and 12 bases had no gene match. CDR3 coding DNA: TGTGCCAGCAGTGGGACTAGCGGACTCGTGGCGGGGCAGTTCTTC. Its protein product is CASSGTSGLVAGQFF.

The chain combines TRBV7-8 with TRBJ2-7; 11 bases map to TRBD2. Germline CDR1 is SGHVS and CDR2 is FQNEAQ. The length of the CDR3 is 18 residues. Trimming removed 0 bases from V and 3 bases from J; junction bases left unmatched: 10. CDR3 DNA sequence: TGTGCCAGCAGCTTAGCGGGGACTAGCGGAGGACTTGACTACGAGCAGTACTTC. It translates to CASSLAGTSGGLDYEQYF.

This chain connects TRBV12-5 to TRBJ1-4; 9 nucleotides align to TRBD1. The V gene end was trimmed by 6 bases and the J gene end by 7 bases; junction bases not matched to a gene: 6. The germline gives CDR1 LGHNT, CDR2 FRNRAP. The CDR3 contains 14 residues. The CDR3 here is CASGQGQGSEKLFF. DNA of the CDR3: TGTGCTAGTGGCCAGGGACAGGGAAGTGAAAAACTGTTTTTT.

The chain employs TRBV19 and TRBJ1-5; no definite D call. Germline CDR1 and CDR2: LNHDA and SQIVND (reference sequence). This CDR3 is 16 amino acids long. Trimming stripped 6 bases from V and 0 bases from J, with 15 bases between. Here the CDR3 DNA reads TGTGCCAGTAGCAACTCAAGAGGTATTAGCAATCAGCCCCAGCATTTT. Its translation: CASSNSRGISNQPQHF.

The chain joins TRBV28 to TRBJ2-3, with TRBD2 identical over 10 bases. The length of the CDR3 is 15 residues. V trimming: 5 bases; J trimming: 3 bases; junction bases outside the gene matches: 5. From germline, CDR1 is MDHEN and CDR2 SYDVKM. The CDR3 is CASSLEREGTDTQYF. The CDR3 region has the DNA TGTGCCAGCAGTCTGGAGCGGGAGGGGACAGATACGCAGTATTTT.

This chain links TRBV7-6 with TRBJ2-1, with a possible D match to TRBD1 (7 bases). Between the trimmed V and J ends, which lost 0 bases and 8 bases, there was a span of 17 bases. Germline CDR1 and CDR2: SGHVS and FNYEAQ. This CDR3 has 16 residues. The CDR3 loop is CASSLAGGLTGYEQFF. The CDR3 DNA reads TGTGCCAGCAGCTTAGCTGGGGGGTTGACAGGGTATGAGCAGTTCTTC.

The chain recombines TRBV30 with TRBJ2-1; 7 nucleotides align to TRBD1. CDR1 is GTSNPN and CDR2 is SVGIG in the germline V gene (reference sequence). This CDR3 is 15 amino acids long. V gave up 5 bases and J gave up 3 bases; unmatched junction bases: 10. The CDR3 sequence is CAWGTVGGNYNEQFF. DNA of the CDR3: TGTGCCTGGGGGACAGTGGGCGGTAACTACAATGAGCAGTTCTTC.

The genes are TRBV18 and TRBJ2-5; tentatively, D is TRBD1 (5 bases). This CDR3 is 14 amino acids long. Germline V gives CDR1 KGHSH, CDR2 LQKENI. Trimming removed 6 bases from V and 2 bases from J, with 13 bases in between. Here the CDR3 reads CASSTASRQETQYF. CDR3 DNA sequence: TGTGCCAGCTCGACAGCTTCGAGGCAAGAGACCCAGTACTTC.

CDR3 loop: CASSLSGQNTEAFF. CDR3 sequence (DNA): TGTGCCAGCAGCTTGTCGGGACAGAACACTGAAGCTTTCTTT. V is TRBV5-5 and J is TRBJ1-1; maybe TRBD1 (6 bases). The CDR3 totals 14 residues. V lost 1 base and J 1 base, leaving 8 bases between the germline ends. Germline CDR1 is SGHKS and CDR2 is YYEKEE (reference sequence).

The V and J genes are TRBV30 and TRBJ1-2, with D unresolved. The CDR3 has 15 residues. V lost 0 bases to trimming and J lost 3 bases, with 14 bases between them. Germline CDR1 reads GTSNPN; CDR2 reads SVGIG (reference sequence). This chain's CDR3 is CAWSVPRTGDYGYTF. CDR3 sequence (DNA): TGTGCCTGGAGTGTACCACGTACGGGAGACTATGGCTACACCTTC.

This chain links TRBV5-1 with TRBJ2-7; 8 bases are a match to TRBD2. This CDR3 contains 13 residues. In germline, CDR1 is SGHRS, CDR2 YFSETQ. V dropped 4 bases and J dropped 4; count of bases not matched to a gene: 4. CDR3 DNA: TGCGCCAGCAGCGCCGGACTAGCTTACGAGCAGTACTTC. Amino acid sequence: CASSAGLAYEQYF.

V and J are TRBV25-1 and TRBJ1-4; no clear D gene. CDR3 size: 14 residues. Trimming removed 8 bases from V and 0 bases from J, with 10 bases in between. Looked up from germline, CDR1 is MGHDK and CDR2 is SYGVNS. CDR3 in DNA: TGTGCCAGCTCTCAAGCGGCAACTAATGAAAAACTGTTTTTT. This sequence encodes CASSQAATNEKLFF.

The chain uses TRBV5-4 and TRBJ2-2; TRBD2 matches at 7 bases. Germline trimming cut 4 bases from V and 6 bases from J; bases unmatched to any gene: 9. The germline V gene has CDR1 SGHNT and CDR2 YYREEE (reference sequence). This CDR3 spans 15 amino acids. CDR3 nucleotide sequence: TGTGCCAGCAGCACATCCCTTCGGGAGGCCGGGGAGCTGTTTTTT. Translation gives CASSTSLREAGELFF.

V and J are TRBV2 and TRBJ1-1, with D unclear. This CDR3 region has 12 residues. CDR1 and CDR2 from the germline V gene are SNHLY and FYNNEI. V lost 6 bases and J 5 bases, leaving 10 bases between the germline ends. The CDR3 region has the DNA TGTGCCAGCAGCGCTAAGTTTACTGAAGCTTTCTTT. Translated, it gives CASSAKFTEAFF.

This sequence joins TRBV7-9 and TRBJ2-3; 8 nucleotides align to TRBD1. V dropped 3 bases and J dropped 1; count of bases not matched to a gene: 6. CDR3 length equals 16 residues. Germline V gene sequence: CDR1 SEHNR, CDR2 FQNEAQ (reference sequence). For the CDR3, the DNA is TGTGCCAGCAGCTTTTTAGGGACAGGAGGCACAGATACGCAGTATTTT. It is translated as CASSFLGTGGTDTQYF.

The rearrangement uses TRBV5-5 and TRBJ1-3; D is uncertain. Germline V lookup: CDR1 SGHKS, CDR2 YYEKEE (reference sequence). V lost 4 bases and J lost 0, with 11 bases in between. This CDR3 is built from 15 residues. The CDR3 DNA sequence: TGTGCCAGCAGCGCCACCGGGAGCTCTGGAAACACCATATATTTT. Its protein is CASSATGSSGNTIYF.

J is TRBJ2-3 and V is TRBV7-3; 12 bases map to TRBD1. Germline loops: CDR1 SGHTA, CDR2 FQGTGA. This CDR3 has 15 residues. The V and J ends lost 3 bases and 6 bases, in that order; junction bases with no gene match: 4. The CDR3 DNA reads TGTGCCAGCAGCTTCGGGACAGGGGGCTACGATACGCAGTATTTT. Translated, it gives CASSFGTGGYDTQYF.